Reported below is one T cell receptor beta chain. The authors prepared the TCRbeta library with unique molecular identifiers. Via MiXCR, TCRdb re-called the PCR reads, giving one row per CDR3 protein. Altogether about 370,000 distinct CDR3 sequences are present, approximately 20% being singletons, with the ten largest covering around 4%. V was shortened by 3 bases and J by 0 bases, with 11 bases between the two germline ends. The CDR3 has 14 amino acids. Germline V gene data show CDR1 as DFQATT and CDR2 as SNEGSKA (reference sequence). These data belong to a study of T-cell reconstitution after alpha-beta-depleted transplantation in children.

This chain links TRBV20-1 with TRBJ1-1, with D unresolved. The source is a human donor who donated a stem cell graft to a child with acute myeloid leukemia. This specimen was PBMCs from the stem cell graft donor, taken from the stem cell graft. The CDR3 coding sequence is TGCAGTGCTAGTAAAGGTACCTTGAACACTGAAGCTTTCTTT. Translating gives CSASKGTLNTEAFF.